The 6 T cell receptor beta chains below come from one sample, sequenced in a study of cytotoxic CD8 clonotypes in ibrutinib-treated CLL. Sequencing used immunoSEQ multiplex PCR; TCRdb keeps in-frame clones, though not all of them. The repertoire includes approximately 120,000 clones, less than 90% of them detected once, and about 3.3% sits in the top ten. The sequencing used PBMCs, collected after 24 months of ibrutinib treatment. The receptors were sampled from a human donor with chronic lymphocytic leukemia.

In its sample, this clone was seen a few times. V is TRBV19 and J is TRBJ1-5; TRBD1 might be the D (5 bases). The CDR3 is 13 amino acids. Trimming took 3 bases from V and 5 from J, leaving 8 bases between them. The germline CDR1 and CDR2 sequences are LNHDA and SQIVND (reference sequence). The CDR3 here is CASSIQGDQPQHF. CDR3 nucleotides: TGTGCCAGTAGTATCCAGGGTGATCAGCCCCAGCATTTT.

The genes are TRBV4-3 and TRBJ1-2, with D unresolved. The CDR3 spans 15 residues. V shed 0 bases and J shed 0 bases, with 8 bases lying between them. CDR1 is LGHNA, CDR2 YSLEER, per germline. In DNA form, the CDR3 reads TGCGCCAGCAGCCAAGAGGCGGCTTCTAACTATGGCTACACCTTC. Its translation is CASSQEAASNYGYTF.

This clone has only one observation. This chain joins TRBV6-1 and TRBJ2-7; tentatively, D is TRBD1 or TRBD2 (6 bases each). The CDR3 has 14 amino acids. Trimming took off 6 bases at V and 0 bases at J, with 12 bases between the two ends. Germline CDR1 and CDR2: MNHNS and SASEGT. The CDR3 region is CASSGRGLSYEQYF. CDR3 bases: TGTGCCAGCAGCGGTCGGGGGCTCTCCTACGAGCAGTACTTC.

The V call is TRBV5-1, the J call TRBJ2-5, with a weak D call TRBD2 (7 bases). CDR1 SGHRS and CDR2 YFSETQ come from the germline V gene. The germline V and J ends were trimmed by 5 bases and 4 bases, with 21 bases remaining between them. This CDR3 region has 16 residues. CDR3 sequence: CASSREGGRLGETQYF. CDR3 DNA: TGCGCCAGCAGTCGCGAGGGGGGGCGTTTAGGAGAGACCCAGTACTTC.

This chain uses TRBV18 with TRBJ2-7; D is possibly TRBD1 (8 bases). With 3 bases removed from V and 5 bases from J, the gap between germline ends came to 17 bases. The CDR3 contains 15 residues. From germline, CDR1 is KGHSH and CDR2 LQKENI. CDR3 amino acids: CASSPGGTGPHEQYF. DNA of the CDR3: TGTGCCAGCTCACCGGGGGGGACAGGCCCCCACGAGCAGTACTTC. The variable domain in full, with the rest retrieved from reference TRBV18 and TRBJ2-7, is NAGVMQNPRHLVRRRGQEARLRCSPMKGHSHVYWYRQLPEEGLKFMVYLQKENIIDESGMPKERFSAEFPKEGPSILRIQQVVRGDSAAYFCASSPGGTGPHEQYFGPGTRLTVT.

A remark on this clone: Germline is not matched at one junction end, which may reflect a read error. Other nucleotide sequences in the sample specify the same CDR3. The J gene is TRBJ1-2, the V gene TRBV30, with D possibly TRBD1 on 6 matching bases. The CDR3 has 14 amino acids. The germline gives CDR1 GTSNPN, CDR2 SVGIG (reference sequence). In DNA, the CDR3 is TGTGCCTGGAAGGGGGGCAGGGGTTTCTATGGTTACACCTTC. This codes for CAWKGGRGFYGYTF.